The 14 T cell receptor beta chains presented below share a single source sample, sequenced in a study of post-analysis software for immune sequencing data (dated by TCRdb to 2015 to 2017). The full study reports these points: Patients showed significantly higher frequencies than controls for 4 or 5 TRBV segments, among them TRBV5-6, TRBV5-1 and TRBV20-1.

The antigens for these receptors are not known. Library preparation was by PCR. The listed sequencing device is Illumina HiSeq 2500. To reduce PCR and sequencing biases, unique molecular identifiers were incorporated into the TCR beta cDNA libraries. Using fastp at Q25 and MiXCR, TCRdb reprocessed the public reads and kept productive beta chains. CDR3 protein sequences are deduplicated, and each keeps its most common genes and DNA. The sample data list some 370,000 distinct CDR3 sequences, and roughly 35% of these were observed just once. Together, the top ten hold around 15% of the sample. Input material: blood. The receptor source for this set is a girl under 18 with multiple sclerosis.

The genes are TRBV24-1 and TRBJ2-3; 10 bases map to TRBD1. The CDR3 spans 16 residues. Germline V CDR1 and CDR2: KGHDR, SFDVKD. The V segment lost 7 bases and the J segment 6 bases; nucleotides outside the gene matches: 12. The CDR3 loop is CATSSHRDRGMDTQYF. The CDR3 nucleotides are TGTGCCACCAGCAGCCACCGGGACAGGGGAATGGATACGCAGTATTTT.

This clonotype was counted a few times. The chain employs TRBV10-3 and TRBJ2-5; no definite D call. From germline, CDR1 is ENHRY and CDR2 SYGVKD. The CDR3 extends over 13 amino acids. The V end was cut by 3 bases, the J end by 2 bases, with 7 bases between. This chain's CDR3 is CAISEPPQETQYF. DNA for the CDR3: TGTGCCATCAGTGAACCCCCACAAGAGACCCAGTACTTC.

This rearrangement joins TRBV5-1 to TRBJ1-6; the match to TRBD1 covers 11 bases. Trimming removed 7 bases from V and 10 bases from J; junction bases left unmatched: 7. Germline lookup yields CDR1 SGHRS and CDR2 YFSETQ. This CDR3 contains 14 residues. CDR3 sequence: CASAPGQGDSPLHF. DNA of the CDR3: TGCGCCAGCGCTCCGGGACAGGGGGACTCACCCCTCCACTTT.

V and J are TRBV5-1 and TRBJ2-1, with TRBD1 as a possible D gene (6 bases). This CDR3 has 15 residues. Trimming shortened V by 4 bases and J by 5 bases, and 16 bases separated the two germline ends. Germline V lookup: CDR1 SGHRS, CDR2 YFSETQ. The CDR3 spells CASSPRGGQNNEQFF. DNA of the CDR3: TGCGCCAGCAGCCCCCGAGGAGGACAGAACAATGAGCAGTTCTTC.

This clonotype was found a few times. The chain employs TRBV7-6 and TRBJ2-7, with a possible D match to TRBD1 (6 bases). CDR1 SGHVS and CDR2 FNYEAQ come from the germline V gene. V shed 3 bases and J shed 2 bases, with 8 bases lying between them. CDR3 size: 13 residues. The CDR3 DNA is TGTGCCAGCAGCTTCTCAGGGGCCTACGAGCAGTACTTC. It yields the protein CASSFSGAYEQYF.

The V call is TRBV5-1, the J call TRBJ1-1; D might be TRBD1 (5 bases). The CDR3 loop spans 16 amino acids. The V end was cut by 0 bases, the J end by 0 bases, with 12 bases between. The germline V gene has CDR1 SGHRS and CDR2 YFSETQ. Here the CDR3 reads CASSLVTGHLNTEAFF. The CDR3 region has the DNA TGCGCCAGCAGCTTGGTCACAGGCCATTTGAACACTGAAGCTTTCTTT. The whole variable domain, filled in from reference TRBV5-1 and TRBJ1-1, reads KAGVTQTPRYLIKTRGQQVTLSCSPISGHRSVSWYQQTPGQGLQFLFEYFSETQRNKGNFPGRFSGRQFSNSRSEMNVSTLELGDSALYLCASSLVTGHLNTEAFFGQGTRLTVV.

Notes on this clonotype: Sequence at one end of the junction differs from germline and may be a read error. The V and J genes are TRBV7-9 and TRBJ1-1; D ambiguous. This CDR3 spans 15 amino acids. Looked up from germline, CDR1 is SEHNR and CDR2 is FQNEAQ (reference sequence). The CDR3 is CASSDGRTGNTESFF. The CDR3 DNA reads as TGTGCCAGCAGCGATGGAAGGACGGGGAACACTGAATCTTTCTTT.

Details on this clonotype: Its ends do not fully match the called genes, so a read error is possible. The chain couples TRBV29-1 to TRBJ2-7; 13 positions agree with TRBD2. The CDR3 loop spans 18 amino acids. Germline values: CDR1 SQVTM, CDR2 ANQGSEA. CDR3 sequence: CGVEGFALAGGSRYEQYF. In DNA form, the CDR3 reads TGCGGCGTTGAGGGGTTTGCACTAGCGGGGGGGAGTCGCTACGAGCAGTACTTC.

Only a few counts were recorded for this clonotype. This rearrangement joins TRBV7-2 to TRBJ2-7; D possibly matches TRBD1 or TRBD2 (5 bases each). The germline V and J ends were trimmed by 1 base and 2 bases, with 18 bases remaining between them. CDR1 and CDR2 from the germline V gene are SGHTA and FQGNSA. The CDR3 has 17 amino acids. The CDR3 spells CASSLGHVAGRPYEQYF. In nucleotides, the CDR3 is TGTGCCAGCAGCTTAGGCCATGTGGCAGGGAGACCCTACGAGCAGTACTTC.

The chain combines TRBV4-1 with TRBJ2-7; TRBD1 agrees at 8 bases. CDR3 length equals 16 residues. J gave up 0 bases and V 4 bases, and 8 bases lay outside the gene matches. Per the germline V gene, CDR1 is MGHRA and CDR2 is YSYEKL. CDR3 nucleotide sequence: TGCGCCAGCAGCCCGCGACAGGGGTCCAGCTCCTACGAGCAGTACTTC. Translated, it gives CASSPRQGSSSYEQYF.

V usage is TRBV15 and J usage is TRBJ1-2; weak D call: TRBD1 (5 bases). V was pared by 0 bases and J by 8 bases, with 16 bases between. This CDR3 is built from 15 residues. Per the germline V gene, CDR1 is LNHNV and CDR2 is YYDKDF (reference sequence). CDR3 protein: CATSRDRGIGGGYTF. For the CDR3, the DNA is TGTGCCACCAGCAGAGATCGTGGGATCGGGGGGGGCTACACCTTC.

The V call is TRBV5-1, the J call TRBJ2-1; tentatively, D is TRBD1 (6 bases). Germline V gives CDR1 SGHRS, CDR2 YFSETQ. The CDR3 has 14 residues. Trimming removed 1 base at V and 6 bases at J, with 11 bases between. This CDR3 is CASSLQGLVNEQFF. The CDR3 nucleotides read TGCGCCAGCAGCTTGCAGGGGCTGGTCAATGAGCAGTTCTTC.

The chain couples TRBV5-1 to TRBJ1-1, with 7 bases fitting TRBD1. V was clipped by 4 bases and J by 4 bases; unmatched bases: 7. The V gene's germline CDR1 is SGHRS and CDR2 YFSETQ. The CDR3 is 14 residues long. CDR3 nucleotides: TGCGCCAGCAGCCTAAATCAGGGGGGCACTGAAGCTTTCTTT. This sequence encodes CASSLNQGGTEAFF.

The sample holds a few counts of this clonotype. The chain combines TRBV20-1 with TRBJ1-2; 8 bases align to TRBD1. Germline V lookup: CDR1 DFQATT, CDR2 SNEGSKA (reference sequence). V gave up 5 bases and J gave up 10 bases; unmatched junction bases: 9. The CDR3 covers 12 residues. This chain's CDR3 is CSAVPGQALYTF. Written as DNA, the CDR3 is TGCAGTGCTGTTCCGGGACAGGCCCTCTACACCTTC.